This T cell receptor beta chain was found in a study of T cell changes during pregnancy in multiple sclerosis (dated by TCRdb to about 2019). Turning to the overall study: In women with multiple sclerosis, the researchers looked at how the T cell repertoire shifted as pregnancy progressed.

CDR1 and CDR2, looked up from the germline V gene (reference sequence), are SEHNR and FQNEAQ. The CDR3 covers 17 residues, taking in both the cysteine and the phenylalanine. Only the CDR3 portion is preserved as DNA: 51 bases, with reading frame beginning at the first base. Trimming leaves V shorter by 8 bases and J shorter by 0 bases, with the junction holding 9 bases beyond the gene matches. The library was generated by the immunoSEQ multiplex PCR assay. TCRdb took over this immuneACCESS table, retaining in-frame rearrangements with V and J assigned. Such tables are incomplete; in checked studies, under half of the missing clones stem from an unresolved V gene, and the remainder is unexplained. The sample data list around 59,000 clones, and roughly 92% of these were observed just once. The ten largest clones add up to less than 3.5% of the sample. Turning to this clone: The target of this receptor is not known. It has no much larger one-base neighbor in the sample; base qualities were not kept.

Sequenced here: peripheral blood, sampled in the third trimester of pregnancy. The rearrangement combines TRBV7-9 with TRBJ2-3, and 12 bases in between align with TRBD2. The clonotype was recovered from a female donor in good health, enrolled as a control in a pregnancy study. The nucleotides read TGTGCCAGCGGCGCGGGACTAGCGGGCAAAAGCACAGATACGCAGTATTTT. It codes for CASGAGLAGKSTDTQYF.